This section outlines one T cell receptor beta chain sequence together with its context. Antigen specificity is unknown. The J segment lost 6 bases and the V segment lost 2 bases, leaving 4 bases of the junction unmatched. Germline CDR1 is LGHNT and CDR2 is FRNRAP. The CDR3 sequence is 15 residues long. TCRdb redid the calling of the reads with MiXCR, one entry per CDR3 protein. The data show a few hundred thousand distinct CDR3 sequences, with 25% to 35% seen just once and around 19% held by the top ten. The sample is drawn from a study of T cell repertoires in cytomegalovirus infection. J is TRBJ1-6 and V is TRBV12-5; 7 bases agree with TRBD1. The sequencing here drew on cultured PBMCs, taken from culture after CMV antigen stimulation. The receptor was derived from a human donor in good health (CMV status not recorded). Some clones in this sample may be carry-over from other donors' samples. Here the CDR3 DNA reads TGTGCTAGTGGTTTGTCCGGGACAGCTAATTCACCCCTCCACTTT. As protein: CASGLSGTANSPLHF.